A single T cell receptor (beta chain) is shown here with its context. Here immunoSEQ multiplex PCR was the method, and the copy in TCRdb shows in-frame clones only, minus some. The sample lists roughly 2 million clones; 95% were seen once. The data derive from a study of shared clonotypes between healthy human individuals. Adult donors, all healthy and HIV-negative, had no recent acute infections or vaccinations. The CDR3 spans 13 residues. Trimming took 4 bases from V and 6 from J, leaving 7 bases between them. CDR1 SEHNR and CDR2 FQNEAQ come from the germline V gene (reference sequence). The TCR comes from a man younger than 35 in good health. Material: naive CD4+ T cells sorted from blood. Subset defined: CD45RA+ positively selected. J is TRBJ1-6 and V is TRBV7-9; D remains unclear. The CDR3 region is CASSSLFNSPLHF. As DNA, the CDR3 is TGTGCCAGCAGCTCCCTTTTTAATTCACCCCTCCACTTT.